The 5 T cell receptor beta chains in this list originate from one sample, sequenced in a study of T cells expressing NK-cell markers. From the 5' RACE reads, TCRdb lists one entry per CDR3 protein and no DNA. The sample's table shows 350,000 to 500,000 distinct CDR3 sequences. The sample was blood T cells: a sorted CD56 or NKG2C T cell subset, CD4+ or CD8+ T cells, or bulk PBMC T cells (not recorded which). The receptors shown here come from a woman aged 18-70 years in good health.

The J gene is TRBJ2-3, the V gene TRBV5-4; the D gene TCRdb calls, TRBD1, cannot be checked with no DNA. Germline V gene sequence: CDR1 SGHNT, CDR2 YYREEE (reference sequence). The CDR3 is made up of 15 amino acids. The CDR3 protein is CASSPRTGGIDTQYF.

The rearrangement links TRBV16 to TRBJ1-2. This CDR3 is built from 13 residues. CDR1 and CDR2 from the germline V gene are KGHSY and FQNENV. CDR3 sequence reads: CASSPDTAYGYTF.

V is TRBV4-2 and J is TRBJ2-5; TCRdb designates TRBD2, a call that cannot be tested without DNA. The length of the CDR3 is 17 residues. CDR1 and CDR2 from the germline V gene are LGHNA and YNFKEQ. The chain's CDR3 is CASSPRRASGNGETQYF.

V and J are TRBV4-1 and TRBJ2-4; checking the TCRdb D call of TRBD2 is not possible without DNA. Germline V gene lookup returns CDR1 MGHRA and CDR2 YSYEKL. CDR3 size: 17 residues. The CDR3 sequence: CASSQGRRTSGGNIQYF.

This chain joins TRBV11-2 and TRBJ2-3; TCRdb names TRBD2, which stays unverified in the absence of DNA. The CDR3 runs to 16 residues. CDR1 SGHAT and CDR2 FQNNGV come from the germline V gene. The CDR3 loop reads CASSLGSGGFGDTQYF.